The next 5 T cell receptor beta chains were all read from a single sample in a study of T cells in Graves' hyperthyroidism and ophthalmopathy. TCR beta CDR3 regions were amplified from RNA. First-round RT-PCR with HTBI primers amplified the TCR CDR3 region. A single record per CDR3 protein comes from TCRdb applying MiXCR to the multiplex PCR reads. There are some 560,000 distinct CDR3 sequences in the sample; approximately 14% occur only once, and under 8% lies in the top ten. Sequencing was done on a sample of blood. The receptors shown here come from a woman aged 25 to 39 with Graves' hyperthyroidism.

This clonotype has at least ten counts. The chain uses TRBV12-3 or TRBV12-4 and TRBJ1-2; 7 bases are shared with TRBD1. Trimming at V came to 6 bases and at J to 7 bases, leaving 8 bases not matched to a gene. The CDR3 is 13 amino acids. CDR3 sequence: CASSLGTEVGYTF. Here the CDR3 DNA reads TGTGCCAGCAGCCTAGGGACAGAAGTTGGCTACACCTTC.

Ten or more counts support this clonotype. The chain joins TRBV5-1 to TRBJ1-1, with D maybe TRBD1 (5 bases). This CDR3 is 14 amino acids long. Germline lookup yields CDR1 SGHRS and CDR2 YFSETQ. V dropped 5 bases and J dropped 3 bases, with 14 bases sitting between them. In DNA, the CDR3 is TGCGCCAGCAGTTCCACAGGAGCGGACACTGAAGCTTTCTTT. It yields the protein CASSSTGADTEAFF.

CDR3 loop: CASSSHQGYGYTF. In nucleotides, the CDR3 is TGTGCCAGCAGCTCCCATCAGGGGTATGGCTACACCTTC. The chain joins TRBV7-6 to TRBJ1-2; TRBD1 might be the D (6 bases). The ends were cut back, 4 bases at V and 5 bases at J, with 11 bases in the middle. The germline CDR1 and CDR2 sequences are SGHVS and FNYEAQ. The CDR3 is 13 amino acids.

This clonotype has at least ten counts. This chain links TRBV6-2 or TRBV6-3 with TRBJ1-1, with 8 bases identical to TRBD1. The CDR3 consists of 13 residues. From germline, CDR1 is MNHEY and CDR2 SVGEGT. Germline trimming cut 6 bases from V and 5 bases from J; bases unmatched to any gene: 5. The CDR3 DNA follows: TGTGCCAGCAGAGGACAGGGATGGACTGAAGCTTTCTTT. It yields the protein CASRGQGWTEAFF.

This CDR3 is CASSFGVEQYF. The CDR3 DNA follows: TGCGCCAGCAGCTTCGGGGTCGAGCAGTACTTC. The V and J genes are TRBV5-1 and TRBJ2-7, with D maybe TRBD2 (5 bases). Germline CDR1 and CDR2: SGHRS and YFSETQ. Trimming took off 2 bases at V and 6 bases at J, with 6 bases between the two ends. The CDR3 length is 11 residues.